This entry lists 30 T cell receptor beta chains sequenced from one sample in a study of OX40 agonist ivuxolimab in advanced cancers. Produced via immunoSEQ multiplex PCR; TCRdb's table is partial and in-frame only. The data hold about 60,000 clones, with about 87% observed a single time. This specimen consisted of CD4+ or CD8+ T cells sorted from blood, obtained in a trial of the OX40 agonist ivuxolimab. Every receptor here comes from an adult with an advanced solid tumor such as melanoma, head and neck, liver or kidney cancer.

The J gene is TRBJ1-6, the V gene TRBV2; D uncertain. This CDR3 is 13 amino acids long. CDR1 SNHLY and CDR2 FYNNEI come from the germline V gene. V was cut by 6 bases and J by 10 bases, with 13 bases left in between. The CDR3 region is CASREETESPLHF. The CDR3 bases are TGTGCCAGCAGAGAGGAAACGGAGTCACCCCTCCACTTT.

V usage is TRBV4-1 and J usage is TRBJ1-2, with D unresolved. The germline V and J ends were trimmed by 4 bases and 4 bases, with 13 bases remaining between them. This CDR3 comprises 14 residues. CDR1 and CDR2 from the germline V gene are MGHRA and YSYEKL. CDR3 nucleotide sequence: TGCGCCAGCAGCCCCCGTGAAGAAGGCTATGGCTACACCTTC. As protein: CASSPREEGYGYTF.

The V and J genes are TRBV6-1 and TRBJ1-5; 9 bases line up with TRBD1. This CDR3 has 14 amino acids. Germline V CDR1 and CDR2: MNHNS, SASEGT. J gave up 7 bases and V 5 bases, and 6 bases lay outside the gene matches. CDR3 sequence (DNA): TGTGCCAGCAGTTCCCACAGGGGGCGGCAGCCCCAGCATTTT. Translating it yields CASSSHRGRQPQHF.

This sequence joins TRBV5-8 and TRBJ2-7; the D is unclear. From germline, CDR1 is SGHTS and CDR2 YDEGEE. Trimming stripped 4 bases from V and 4 bases from J, with 9 bases between. The CDR3 is 12 residues long. The CDR3 DNA follows: TGTGCCAGCAGCGGTGAAGGGTACGAGCAGTACTTC. Translated: CASSGEGYEQYF.

The CDR3 DNA reads TGTGCCATCAGTGGGGACTACACCGGGGAGCTGTTTTTT. Encoded protein: CAISGDYTGELFF. This sequence joins TRBV10-3 and TRBJ2-2, with a tentative D call TRBD2 (6 bases). Trimming pared 4 bases from V and 3 bases from J, leaving 6 bases between. This CDR3 is 13 amino acids long. The germline V gene has CDR1 ENHRY and CDR2 SYGVKD.

This chain uses TRBV20-1 with TRBJ1-1, with a weak D call TRBD1 (5 bases). V was clipped by 5 bases and J by 6 bases, with 10 bases between them. CDR3 length: 11 residues. Looked up from germline, CDR1 is DFQATT and CDR2 is SNEGSKA (reference sequence). The CDR3 bases are TGCAGTGCTCCGGGACGGGCTGAAGCTTTCTTT. Protein product: CSAPGRAEAFF.

The gene calls are TRBV28 and TRBJ2-7, with 10 bases that match TRBD1. The end of the DNA aligns better with TRBJ2-5, so the J call may be wrong. This CDR3 is built from 16 residues. Germline CDR1 reads MDHEN; CDR2 reads SYDVKM. For the CDR3, the DNA is TGTGCCAGCAGTCCTCCGGGACAGGGGCCGGGGGAGACCCAGTACTTC. Residues: CASSPPGQGPGETQYF.

This clone was detected only once. The chain links TRBV7-8 to TRBJ2-3, with D possibly matching TRBD1 (5 bases). The CDR3 consists of 18 residues. V was cut by 3 bases and J by 5 bases, with 24 bases left in between. Looked up from germline, CDR1 is SGHVS and CDR2 is FQNEAQ. DNA of the CDR3: TGTGCCAGCAGCTTTTTGCCCCCGGCAGGGCAGCCCGGAGATACGCAGTATTTT. Translated: CASSFLPPAGQPGDTQYF. Using reference TRBV7-8 and TRBJ2-3 for the parts outside the CDR3, the full variable domain is GAGVSQSPRYKVAKRGQDVALRCDPISGHVSLFWYQQALGQGPEFLTYFQNEAQLDKSGLPSDRFFAERPEGSVSTLKIQRTQQEDSAVYLCASSFLPPAGQPGDTQYFGPGTRLTVL.

The CDR3 reads CASSSTGNTYNEQFF. The DNA for the CDR3 is TGCGCCAGCAGCTCTACAGGGAATACCTACAATGAGCAGTTCTTC. The V gene is TRBV5-1, the J gene TRBJ2-1; D is perhaps TRBD1 (6 bases). V was pared by 3 bases and J by 2 bases, with 12 bases between. The germline CDR1 and CDR2 sequences are SGHRS and YFSETQ. The length of the CDR3 is 15 residues.

The CDR3 nucleotides read TGTGCCAGCAGCTTCACAGGGGTAGCGGCCACTGAAGCTTTCTTT. Protein sequence: CASSFTGVAATEAFF. This sequence joins TRBV6-1 and TRBJ1-1, with 7 bases fitting TRBD1. The CDR3 consists of 15 residues. The V gene end was trimmed by 6 bases and the J gene end by 4 bases; junction bases not matched to a gene: 11. Germline CDR1 reads MNHNS; CDR2 reads SASEGT.

The chain uses TRBV5-1 and TRBJ2-3; D ambiguous. The V and J ends lost 1 base and 4 bases respectively, with 10 bases between them. The CDR3 loop spans 14 amino acids. CDR1 SGHRS and CDR2 YFSETQ come from the germline V gene. The CDR3 DNA follows: TGCGCCAGCAGCTTGTCCCTATCGTCAGATACGCAGTATTTT. This encodes CASSLSLSSDTQYF.

The chain's CDR3 is CASSQSDRAGHEQYF. Written as DNA, the CDR3 is TGTGCCAGCAGCCAATCGGACAGGGCAGGGCACGAGCAGTACTTC. The chain links TRBV4-2 to TRBJ2-7, with 8 nucleotides matching TRBD1. This CDR3 is 15 amino acids long. Trimming took 2 bases from V and 5 from J; bases not matched to a gene: 8. CDR1 and CDR2 (germline): LGHNA, YNFKEQ.

This chain joins TRBV19 and TRBJ1-2, with D possibly being TRBD1 (6 bases). The V gene lost 2 bases and the J gene lost 2 bases, with 12 bases spanning the gap. The length of the CDR3 is 15 residues. CDR1 is LNHDA, CDR2 SQIVND, per germline (reference sequence). CDR3 sequence: CASSILIGQNYGYTF. The CDR3 region has the DNA TGTGCCAGTAGTATATTAATCGGACAGAACTATGGCTACACCTTC.

The genes are TRBV7-9 and TRBJ1-1, with D possibly being TRBD1 (6 bases). V was pared by 3 bases and J by 2 bases, with 10 bases between. Germline values: CDR1 SEHNR, CDR2 FQNEAQ (reference sequence). This CDR3 spans 14 amino acids. The CDR3 region has the DNA TGTGCCAGCAGCTTTGGGGGGCAAAACACTGAAGCTTTCTTT. This sequence encodes CASSFGGQNTEAFF.

In this sample, this clone turned up once. J is TRBJ2-7 and V is TRBV11-1; D tentatively reads TRBD1 or TRBD2 (5 bases each). This CDR3 is 13 amino acids long. The germline CDR1 and CDR2 sequences are SGHAT and FQDESV (reference sequence). The V gene lost 5 bases and the J gene lost 9 bases, with 17 bases spanning the gap. The CDR3 here is CASSGIRTGRQYF. Here the CDR3 DNA reads TGTGCCAGCAGCGGAATCAGGACGGGGCGGCAGTACTTC.

The rearrangement joins TRBV5-1 to TRBJ2-2; D is perhaps TRBD2 (6 bases). This CDR3 region has 16 residues. Germline V gene sequence: CDR1 SGHRS, CDR2 YFSETQ. The ends were cut back, 5 bases at V and 2 bases at J, with 16 bases in the middle. CDR3 coding DNA: TGCGCCAGCAGTTCAAGCACGGGGACTAACACCGGGGAGCTGTTTTTT. Protein: CASSSSTGTNTGELFF.

This chain uses TRBV10-2 with TRBJ2-7; D is ambiguous. This CDR3 contains 12 residues. V was clipped by 6 bases and J by 3 bases, with 9 bases between them. Germline loops: CDR1 WSHSY, CDR2 SAAADI. This chain's CDR3 is CASRTRFYEQYF. The CDR3 coding sequence is TGCGCCAGCAGAACACGGTTCTACGAGCAGTACTTC.

This clone has only one observation. The rearrangement links TRBV5-1 to TRBJ2-1; TRBD2 matches at 10 bases. There are 17 residues in the CDR3. Germline V gives CDR1 SGHRS, CDR2 YFSETQ. J gave up 5 bases and V 4 bases, and 12 bases lay outside the gene matches. The CDR3 loop is CASSLPGSGRADNEQFF. CDR3 nucleotides: TGCGCCAGCAGCCTTCCGGGGAGCGGGAGGGCCGACAATGAGCAGTTCTTC.

CDR3 region: CASTSDEKLFF. CDR3 nucleotide sequence: TGTGCCAGCACCTCCGATGAAAAACTGTTTTTT. J is TRBJ1-4 and V is TRBV28; D not resolved. The CDR3 runs 11 residues. Germline lookup yields CDR1 MDHEN and CDR2 SYDVKM. V gave up 7 bases and J gave up 6 bases, with 6 bases separating them.

V is TRBV6-5 and J is TRBJ2-1; unclear D gene. CDR3 length equals 11 residues. Trimming took off 10 bases at V and 8 bases at J, with 12 bases between the two ends. The germline V gene has CDR1 MNHEY and CDR2 SVGAGI. The CDR3 here is CATAWGYEQFF. CDR3 nucleotides: TGTGCCACCGCGTGGGGATATGAGCAGTTCTTC.

CDR3 sequence reads: CASSLEGGNTEAFF. The DNA of the CDR3 is TGTGCCAGCTCACTCGAGGGAGGGAACACTGAAGCTTTCTTT. The V call is TRBV18, the J call TRBJ1-1; no firm D call. The CDR3 has 14 amino acids. V lost 4 bases, J lost 1 base, and 10 bases lay in between. CDR1 is KGHSH, CDR2 LQKENI, per germline.

This clone was seen once. The chain employs TRBV19 and TRBJ2-1, with D maybe TRBD2 (5 bases). V was trimmed by 7 bases and J by 2 bases, leaving 21 bases between them. The CDR3 runs to 17 residues. Per germline, CDR1 LNHDA and CDR2 SQIVND (reference sequence). The DNA for the CDR3 is TGTGCCAGTACCCGACTTTTCTCGGGGAGCACCTACAATGAGCAGTTCTTC. Protein: CASTRLFSGSTYNEQFF.

Points on this clone: One end of the junction varies from germline; a read error may be responsible. The chain joins TRBV11-2 to TRBJ1-3; D ambiguous. Germline CDR1 is SGHAT and CDR2 is FQNNGV. The CDR3 has 12 amino acids. CDR3: CASSPTGSTIYF. The CDR3 region has the DNA TGTGCCAGCAGCCCGACGGGAAGCACCATATATTTT.

The gene calls are TRBV19 and TRBJ2-5, with TRBD2 matching over 7 bases. Germline V gene sequence: CDR1 LNHDA, CDR2 SQIVND (reference sequence). The CDR3 spans 12 residues. V lost 5 bases and J lost 5; bases outside the gene matches: 2. CDR3 in DNA: TGTGCCAGTAGTGACGGGGGGGAGACCCAGTACTTC. Encoded protein: CASSDGGETQYF.

The V call is TRBV9, the J call TRBJ2-7, with TRBD1 identical over 10 bases. Germline values: CDR1 SGDLS, CDR2 YYNGEE. The CDR3 sequence is 18 residues long. After removal of 4 bases from V and 3 bases from J, the junction contained 16 bases not matched to a gene. CDR3 sequence reads: CASSPGDMTGTGDYEQYF. Written as DNA, the CDR3 is TGTGCCAGCAGCCCAGGGGATATGACGGGGACAGGGGACTACGAGCAGTACTTC.

This clone has just a few counts. The chain carries TRBV2 and TRBJ1-1; 7 positions match TRBD1. Germline V gene lookup returns CDR1 SNHLY and CDR2 FYNNEI. With 5 bases clipped from V and 4 bases from J, the junction kept 7 bases outside the gene matches. The CDR3 is 14 residues long. The CDR3 coding sequence is TGTGCCAGCAGTTTGGACAGGCGGGGCACTGAAGCTTTCTTT. As protein: CASSLDRRGTEAFF.

The V call is TRBV28, the J call TRBJ2-2, with a possible D match to TRBD2 (7 bases). The CDR3 extends over 13 amino acids. The V gene's germline CDR1 is MDHEN and CDR2 SYDVKM. Trimming took off 5 bases at V and 9 bases at J, with 13 bases between the two ends. CDR3 loop: CASSGGATWELFF. CDR3 nucleotides: TGTGCCAGCAGTGGGGGGGCGACCTGGGAGCTGTTTTTT.

The gene calls are TRBV2 and TRBJ1-5; no clear D gene. The CDR3 length is 15 residues. V lost 2 bases, J lost 2 bases, and 10 bases lay in between. CDR1 is SNHLY, CDR2 FYNNEI, per germline. The chain's CDR3 is CASSELGLGNQPQHF. Written as DNA, the CDR3 is TGTGCCAGCAGTGAATTGGGTTTAGGCAATCAGCCCCAGCATTTT.

The rearrangement joins TRBV19 to TRBJ2-1, with TRBD1 identical over 9 bases. The CDR3 is made up of 15 amino acids. Germline V gives CDR1 LNHDA, CDR2 SQIVND (reference sequence). J was trimmed by 6 bases and V by 5 bases; bases with no gene match: 8. CDR3 in DNA: TGTGCCAGTAGTCGCACAGGGGGCCCAGGCAATGAGCAGTTCTTC. Protein product: CASSRTGGPGNEQFF. Full variable domain (remainder filled in from reference TRBV19 and TRBJ2-1): DGGITQSPKYLFRKEGQNVTLSCEQNLNHDAMYWYRQDPGQGLRLIYYSQIVNDFQKGDIAEGYSVSREKKESFPLTVTSAQKNPTAFYLCASSRTGGPGNEQFFGPGTRLTVL.

This chain joins TRBV7-8 and TRBJ1-2; 12 bases agree with TRBD1. Germline assignment: CDR1 SGHVS and CDR2 FQNEAQ. The J segment lost 7 bases and the V segment lost 5 bases, leaving 5 bases of the junction unmatched. The CDR3 is 14 amino acids. In DNA form, the CDR3 reads TGTGCCAGCAGCCCCGGGACAGGGGGCTTTGGCTACACCTTC. The encoded protein is CASSPGTGGFGYTF.